What follows are 31 T cell receptor beta chains derived from one specimen sequenced in a study of cytomegalovirus exposure and HLA in healthy donors. The study ran its PCR with 60 Vbeta and 13 Jbeta primers. Data came from immunoSEQ multiplex PCR; TCRdb stores just in-frame clones and leaves some out. Of about 94,000 clones listed, approximately 7.1% are singletons. The specimen was PBMCs. These receptors were collected from a man over 45 in good health and CMV-seronegative.

The chain has TRBV29-1 and TRBJ2-5; D is perhaps TRBD2 (5 bases). The CDR3 is 13 residues long. V shed 5 bases and J shed 1 base, with 11 bases lying between them. Per germline, CDR1 SQVTM and CDR2 ANQGSEA. CDR3 residues: CSVPPAAQETQYF. The CDR3 bases are TGCAGCGTTCCTCCAGCGGCCCAAGAGACCCAGTACTTC.

This clone has only a few counts. The chain recombines TRBV18 with TRBJ2-7; no clear D. This CDR3 comprises 13 residues. The germline V gene encodes CDR1 KGHSH and CDR2 LQKENI. Trimming shortened V by 4 bases and J by 3 bases, and 10 bases separated the two germline ends. CDR3 in amino acids: CASSLAQYYEQYF. The CDR3 DNA reads TGTGCCAGCTCACTCGCACAGTACTACGAGCAGTACTTC.

This clone was observed a handful of times. This sequence joins TRBV5-4 and TRBJ2-2, with D perhaps matching TRBD1 (6 bases). CDR1 and CDR2 (germline): SGHNT, YYREEE (reference sequence). V lost 0 bases to trimming and J lost 4 bases, with 16 bases between them. This CDR3 comprises 17 residues. This CDR3 is CASSLGGHVGRTGELFF. Written as DNA, the CDR3 is TGTGCCAGCAGCTTGGGGGGACACGTAGGGCGCACCGGGGAGCTGTTTTTT.

The table lists this clone with a few counts. The rearrangement links TRBV5-1 to TRBJ1-1; D perhaps matches TRBD1 (5 bases). V was cut by 0 bases and J by 5 bases, with 20 bases left in between. This CDR3 has 17 amino acids. The V gene's germline CDR1 is SGHRS and CDR2 YFSETQ. The CDR3 loop reads CASSLGQGRIRGTEAFF. The CDR3 DNA reads TGCGCCAGCAGCTTGGGCCAGGGTCGTATACGGGGGACTGAAGCTTTCTTT.

The chain combines TRBV6-1 with TRBJ2-1; D is undetermined. V gave up 1 base and J gave up 0 bases, with 7 bases separating them. Germline V gives CDR1 MNHNS, CDR2 SASEGT. The CDR3 spans 15 residues. Written as DNA, the CDR3 is TGTGCCAGCAGTGAAGTTGCCAGCTCCTACAATGAGCAGTTCTTC. Translating gives CASSEVASSYNEQFF.

As concerns this clone: A junction boundary mismatches the germline segment, possibly from a read error. The V and J genes are TRBV5-6 and TRBJ2-7, with TRBD2 matching over 8 bases. Germline V gives CDR1 SGHDT, CDR2 YYEEEE. CDR3 length equals 16 residues. Here the CDR3 reads CASSGGMAGGSYGQYF. DNA for the CDR3: TGTGCCAGCAGCGGGGGGATGGCGGGGGGATCCTACGGGCAGTACTTC.

The rearrangement joins TRBV5-1 to TRBJ2-1; 11 nucleotides align to TRBD2. V lost 5 bases and J lost 4; bases outside the gene matches: 5. Germline CDR1 and CDR2: SGHRS and YFSETQ. The CDR3 has 15 amino acids. The CDR3 loop is CASSTSGGSYNEQFF. The CDR3 nucleotides read TGCGCCAGCAGTACTAGCGGGGGTTCGTACAATGAGCAGTTCTTC.

The chain uses TRBV5-1 and TRBJ2-7; D might be TRBD2 (6 bases). Trimming took 3 bases from V and 3 from J, leaving 13 bases between them. Germline V CDR1 and CDR2: SGHRS, YFSETQ. This CDR3 contains 14 residues. Here the CDR3 reads CASSSGAGNYEQYF. In DNA form, the CDR3 reads TGCGCCAGCAGCTCCGGAGCGGGTAACTACGAGCAGTACTTC. Using reference TRBV5-1 and TRBJ2-7 for the parts outside the CDR3, the full variable domain is KAGVTQTPRYLIKTRGQQVTLSCSPISGHRSVSWYQQTPGQGLQFLFEYFSETQRNKGNFPGRFSGRQFSNSRSEMNVSTLELGDSALYLCASSSGAGNYEQYFGPGTRLTVT.

The V and J genes are TRBV19 and TRBJ1-5; no clear D gene. V lost 3 bases and J 0 bases, leaving 9 bases between the germline ends. The CDR3 loop spans 15 amino acids. Looked up from germline, CDR1 is LNHDA and CDR2 is SQIVND (reference sequence). The CDR3 region has the DNA TGTGCCAGTAGTATCACTAGTAATAGCAATCAGCCCCAGCATTTT. Its translation: CASSITSNSNQPQHF.

V usage is TRBV6-5 and J usage is TRBJ2-7; the match to TRBD2 covers 14 bases. The CDR3 length is 15 residues. V shed 5 bases, J shed 3 bases, and the junction held 3 bases outside the gene matches. Germline loops: CDR1 MNHEY, CDR2 SVGAGI. This CDR3 is CASSKGLAGDYEQYF. The CDR3 region has the DNA TGTGCCAGCAGTAAGGGACTAGCGGGGGACTACGAGCAGTACTTC.

This clone was counted a few times. The genes are TRBV13 and TRBJ1-3, with TRBD1 as a possible D gene (6 bases). This CDR3 is 14 amino acids long. V lost 8 bases and J 2 bases, leaving 13 bases between the germline ends. Per the germline V gene, CDR1 is PRHDT and CDR2 is FYEKMQ (reference sequence). CDR3 sequence reads: CASQAGVPGNTIYF. The CDR3 DNA reads TGTGCCAGCCAAGCAGGGGTCCCTGGAAACACCATATATTTT.

This clone has a handful of counts. This rearrangement joins TRBV2 to TRBJ2-5, with D possibly being TRBD2 (5 bases). The ends were cut back, 2 bases at V and 5 bases at J, with 18 bases in the middle. CDR3 length equals 16 residues. Germline V CDR1 and CDR2: SNHLY, FYNNEI. The CDR3 protein is CASSETSASGFETQYF. The CDR3 DNA sequence: TGTGCCAGCAGTGAAACATCAGCGAGCGGTTTCGAGACCCAGTACTTC. The variable domain in full, with the rest retrieved from reference TRBV2 and TRBJ2-5, is EPEVTQTPSHQVTQMGQEVILRCVPISNHLYFYWYRQILGQKVEFLVSFYNNEISEKSEIFDDQFSVERPDGSNFTLKIRSTKLEDSAMYFCASSETSASGFETQYFGPGTRLLVL.

The sample holds a few counts of this clone. The chain links TRBV5-4 to TRBJ2-5; 9 bases line up with TRBD1. Losses at the gene ends were 2 bases for V and 4 bases for J; bases not matched to a gene: 3. The germline CDR1 and CDR2 sequences are SGHNT and YYREEE (reference sequence). The CDR3 runs to 14 residues. For the CDR3, the DNA is TGTGCCAGCAGCTTAGGGACAGGGCCAGAGACCCAGTACTTC. Translation gives CASSLGTGPETQYF.

The chain combines TRBV18 with TRBJ1-4; D is uncertain. The CDR3 has 14 residues. In germline, CDR1 is KGHSH, CDR2 LQKENI. The V gene lost 3 bases and the J gene lost 4 bases, with 9 bases spanning the gap. The CDR3 sequence: CASSPGRINEKLFF. DNA of the CDR3: TGTGCCAGCTCACCTGGGCGAATTAATGAAAAACTGTTTTTT.

This clone appeared a few times. The CDR3 loop is CASSLALLAGDLSTDTQYF. CDR3 sequence (DNA): TGCGCCAGCAGCTTGGCCCTACTAGCGGGGGACCTTAGCACAGATACGCAGTATTTT. The chain is built from TRBV5-1 and TRBJ2-3; 11 bases are a match to TRBD2. The germline V gene has CDR1 SGHRS and CDR2 YFSETQ. The CDR3 is 19 residues long. V lost 0 bases and J lost 0; bases outside the gene matches: 9.

This clone was seen only a few times. The genes are TRBV6-5 and TRBJ2-5; TRBD2 matches 7 bases. Germline V gene sequence: CDR1 MNHEY, CDR2 SVGAGI. This CDR3 has 14 amino acids. The J segment lost 2 bases and the V segment lost 2 bases, leaving 2 bases of the junction unmatched. The CDR3 sequence is CASSYVGGQETQYF. The CDR3 DNA is TGTGCCAGCAGTTACGTGGGAGGGCAAGAGACCCAGTACTTC.

The gene calls are TRBV30 and TRBJ2-5; 8 nucleotides line up with TRBD2. Germline V gene sequence: CDR1 GTSNPN, CDR2 SVGIG (reference sequence). The CDR3 totals 13 residues. The V and J ends lost 4 bases and 1 base, in that order; junction bases with no gene match: 2. The CDR3 DNA follows: TGTGCCTGGATAACTAGCGGCCAAGAGACCCAGTACTTC. Translation gives CAWITSGQETQYF.

This clone occurred a few times. The CDR3 sequence is CASSVQGGSYNEQFF. CDR3 nucleotides: TGTGCCAGCAGCGTTCAGGGGGGATCCTACAATGAGCAGTTCTTC. This sequence joins TRBV9 and TRBJ2-1, with a tentative D call TRBD1 (7 bases). The CDR3 loop spans 15 amino acids. Germline V gene lookup returns CDR1 SGDLS and CDR2 YYNGEE. The V end was cut by 2 bases, the J end by 1 base, with 10 bases between. Together with reference TRBV9 and TRBJ2-1, the CDR3 gives the full variable domain: DSGVTQTPKHLITATGQRVTLRCSPRSGDLSVYWYQQSLDQGLQFLIQYYNGEERAKGNILERFSAQQFPDLHSELNLSSLELGDSALYFCASSVQGGSYNEQFFGPGTRLTVL.

This clone was counted a few times. This sequence joins TRBV27 and TRBJ2-1, with 10 nucleotides matching TRBD1. Trimming took 5 bases from V and 8 from J; bases not matched to a gene: 12. CDR1 and CDR2 from the germline V gene are MNHEY and SMNVEV (reference sequence). The CDR3 is 16 amino acids. CDR3 amino acids: CASSRAWTGGPHEQFF. The CDR3 bases are TGTGCCAGCAGTCGCGCCTGGACAGGGGGACCCCATGAGCAGTTCTTC.

V gene TRBV28 combines with J gene TRBJ1-5; unclear D gene. Trimming pared 7 bases from V and 0 bases from J, leaving 7 bases between. This CDR3 region has 13 residues. In germline, CDR1 is MDHEN, CDR2 SYDVKM. Written as DNA, the CDR3 is TGTGCCAGCACAGTCGATAGCAATCAGCCCCAGCATTTT. Protein: CASTVDSNQPQHF.

The CDR3 bases are TGTGCCAGTAGTTCTCAGGGGGCTTACACTGAAGCTTTCTTT. Translating gives CASSSQGAYTEAFF. This chain joins TRBV19 and TRBJ1-1; 8 bases agree with TRBD1. CDR3 length: 14 amino acids. Germline CDR1 reads LNHDA; CDR2 reads SQIVND (reference sequence). Trimming removed 5 bases from V and 3 bases from J; junction bases left unmatched: 5.

Concerning this clone itself: At one end the junction does not follow the germline gene, possibly because of a read error. Other DNA sequences in the sample encode the same CDR3. V is TRBV27 and J is TRBJ1-1; D not resolved. In germline, CDR1 is MNHEY, CDR2 SMNVEV (reference sequence). There are 13 residues in the CDR3. Here the CDR3 reads CASSLRELTEAFF. For the CDR3, the DNA is TGTGCCAGCAGTTTACGGGAACTAACTGAAGCCTTCTTT.

The chain employs TRBV6-1 and TRBJ1-2; 9 nucleotides match TRBD1. Per germline, CDR1 MNHNS and CDR2 SASEGT. V shed 2 bases and J 7 bases; nucleotides not matched to a gene: 8. This CDR3 is 15 amino acids long. CDR3 in DNA: TGTGCCAGCAGTGAAAGTCCTGGGACAGGGTTTGGCTACACCTTC. Its translation: CASSESPGTGFGYTF.

Only a few counts were recorded for this clone. J is TRBJ2-7 and V is TRBV18, with D hard to call. Germline-derived CDR1 and CDR2 are KGHSH and LQKENI. The V end was cut by 1 base, the J end by 5 bases, with 9 bases between. The CDR3 is 13 amino acids. The CDR3 nucleotides read TGTGCCAGCTCACCACATGTCGCAGACGAGCAGTACTTC. Translating it yields CASSPHVADEQYF.

The chain is built from TRBV7-3 and TRBJ2-2; 11 bases fit TRBD2. The CDR3 runs to 18 residues. After removal of 4 bases from V and 2 bases from J, the junction contained 9 bases not matched to a gene. Germline V CDR1 and CDR2: SGHTA, FQGTGA. Here the CDR3 reads CASSSQELAGENTGELFF. The CDR3 DNA follows: TGTGCCAGCAGCTCGCAGGAACTAGCGGGAGAAAACACCGGGGAGCTGTTTTTT.

This clone came up a few times. The chain combines TRBV28 with TRBJ1-1; D is perhaps TRBD1 (6 bases). Germline lookup yields CDR1 MDHEN and CDR2 SYDVKM. V was trimmed by 3 bases and J by 6 bases, leaving 14 bases between them. The CDR3 contains 14 residues. The CDR3 is CASSFIQGLPEAFF. The CDR3 region has the DNA TGTGCCAGCAGTTTTATACAGGGACTACCTGAAGCTTTCTTT.

There are a few counts of this clone. This chain links TRBV5-4 with TRBJ2-2; D might be TRBD2 (6 bases). Germline loops: CDR1 SGHNT, CDR2 YYREEE (reference sequence). Trimming removed 4 bases from V and 6 bases from J, with 19 bases in between. There are 16 residues in the CDR3. The CDR3: CASSPRRGRGSGELFF. CDR3 nucleotides: TGTGCCAGCAGCCCCAGACGGGGCCGGGGGTCCGGGGAGCTGTTTTTT.

This clone was counted a few times. The chain employs TRBV5-4 and TRBJ2-7; perhaps TRBD2 as D (5 bases). The CDR3 totals 14 residues. Germline V gene sequence: CDR1 SGHNT, CDR2 YYREEE (reference sequence). V lost 4 bases, J lost 2 bases, and 13 bases lay in between. The CDR3 DNA reads TGTGCCAGCAGCGAGGGTCCCGGGGCCTACGAGCAGTACTTC. It specifies CASSEGPGAYEQYF.

The genes are TRBV28 and TRBJ2-3, with 9 positions matching TRBD1. V lost 7 bases to trimming and J lost 0 bases; unmatched junction nucleotides: 8. The length of the CDR3 is 16 residues. CDR1 and CDR2 from the germline V gene are MDHEN and SYDVKM. CDR3 region: CASNDRDRDSTDTQYF. The CDR3 DNA reads TGTGCCAGCAATGACCGGGACAGGGATAGCACAGATACGCAGTATTTT.

The chain carries TRBV6-5 and TRBJ2-5, with a weak D call TRBD1 (7 bases). V was shortened by 2 bases and J by 7 bases, with 17 bases between the two germline ends. There are 15 residues in the CDR3. Per the germline V gene, CDR1 is MNHEY and CDR2 is SVGAGI. The CDR3 coding sequence is TGTGCCAGCAGTTACGGAGGAGGGGGCGCGGGGACCCAGTACTTC. Translating gives CASSYGGGGAGTQYF.

This clone was observed a handful of times. This chain links TRBV6-5 with TRBJ1-1; 8 bases match TRBD1. CDR1 MNHEY and CDR2 SVGAGI come from the germline V gene. V was pared by 4 bases and J by 6 bases, with 4 bases of the junction left unmatched. The CDR3 has 13 residues. The CDR3 loop is CASSFDRGPEAFF. In nucleotides, the CDR3 is TGTGCCAGCAGTTTTGACAGGGGCCCTGAAGCTTTCTTT.